The 28 T cell receptor beta chains below all came from one sample that was sequenced in a study of cytomegalovirus exposure and HLA in healthy donors. Both 60 Vbeta primers and 13 Jbeta primers went into the PCR. The data were produced by immunoSEQ multiplex PCR, yet TCRdb's version contains in-frame clones alone and is incomplete. The sample shows roughly 160,000 clones, approximately 80% of them seen only once. The sample was PBMCs. The receptors were sampled from a male donor in good health and CMV-seronegative.

The chain has TRBV15 and TRBJ1-2, with TRBD1 as a possible D gene (6 bases). The V end lost 0 bases, the J end lost 6 bases, and 14 bases lay between the germline ends. There are 15 residues in the CDR3. Germline CDR1 is LNHNV and CDR2 is YYDKDF (reference sequence). The CDR3 region is CATSRDFTGSNGYTF. As DNA, the CDR3 is TGTGCCACCAGCAGAGATTTCACAGGGTCGAATGGCTACACCTTC.

In its sample, this clone was seen once. The V gene is TRBV7-2, the J gene TRBJ2-5, with 8 bases matching TRBD2. The CDR3 has 18 residues. Germline CDR1 and CDR2: SGHTA and FQGNSA. The ends lost 6 bases at V and 0 bases at J; junction bases unmatched: 15. CDR3: CASRSGLAGRPYQETQYF. Here the CDR3 DNA reads TGTGCCAGCAGATCCGGGCTAGCGGGTAGACCGTACCAAGAGACCCAGTACTTC.

The rearrangement joins TRBV27 to TRBJ1-2; a weak D match, TRBD1 (5 bases). CDR3 length equals 14 residues. The germline V and J ends were trimmed by 0 bases and 8 bases, with 13 bases remaining between them. Germline CDR1 and CDR2: MNHEY and SMNVEV (reference sequence). CDR3 in amino acids: CASSLSRLKGGYTF. The CDR3 region has the DNA TGTGCCAGCAGTTTATCTAGGCTCAAGGGGGGCTACACCTTC.

The V gene is TRBV29-1, the J gene TRBJ1-1; perhaps TRBD1 as D (5 bases). The V gene lost 3 bases and the J gene lost 10 bases, with 12 bases spanning the gap. Looked up from germline, CDR1 is SQVTM and CDR2 is ANQGSEA. CDR3 length equals 11 residues. Written as DNA, the CDR3 is TGCAGCGTTGAGAGCCTTCAGGGAGCTTTCTTT. It specifies CSVESLQGAFF.

The chain joins TRBV6-1 to TRBJ2-5; 14 positions match TRBD2. From germline, CDR1 is MNHNS and CDR2 SASEGT. The J segment lost 12 bases and the V segment lost 1 base, leaving 7 bases of the junction unmatched. This CDR3 contains 15 residues. The CDR3 DNA is TGTGCCAGCAGTGAAGGACTAGCGGGGGGGCCGTCCGAGTACTTC. Amino acids: CASSEGLAGGPSEYF.

The chain couples TRBV13 to TRBJ2-7; TRBD1 matches at 8 bases. J was trimmed by 2 bases and V by 2 bases; bases with no gene match: 8. The CDR3 contains 16 residues. Germline V gives CDR1 PRHDT, CDR2 FYEKMQ (reference sequence). The CDR3 region is CASSLRGGQGTYEQYF. CDR3 sequence (DNA): TGTGCCAGCAGCTTACGGGGAGGACAGGGCACCTACGAGCAGTACTTC.

The V gene is TRBV7-2, the J gene TRBJ1-1; 8 bases are a match to TRBD1. V was clipped by 5 bases and J by 4 bases; unmatched bases: 6. This CDR3 spans 14 amino acids. The germline V gene encodes CDR1 SGHTA and CDR2 FQGNSA. The CDR3 protein is CASSPDRVPTEAFF. As DNA, the CDR3 is TGTGCCAGCAGCCCGGACAGGGTGCCCACTGAAGCTTTCTTT.

The rearrangement links TRBV13 to TRBJ2-1; the D gene is possibly TRBD2 (6 bases). V lost 4 bases and J lost 3, with 16 bases in between. Germline loops: CDR1 PRHDT, CDR2 FYEKMQ (reference sequence). The CDR3 runs to 16 residues. The CDR3 nucleotides are TGTGCCAGCAGCTCCCCGGAGGTAGCGGTCTACAATGAGCAGTTCTTC. Its protein product is CASSSPEVAVYNEQFF. Variable domain in full (rest from reference TRBV13 and TRBJ2-1): AAGVIQSPRHLIKEKRETATLKCYPIPRHDTVYWYQQGPGQDPQFLISFYEKMQSDKGSIPDRFSAQQFSDYHSELNMSSLELGDSALYFCASSSPEVAVYNEQFFGPGTRLTVL.

This sequence joins TRBV13 and TRBJ2-2; D is perhaps TRBD2 (5 bases). V lost 1 base, J lost 2 bases, and 14 bases lay in between. This CDR3 has 17 amino acids. From germline, CDR1 is PRHDT and CDR2 FYEKMQ (reference sequence). The CDR3: CASSLDVGGPNTGELFF. Written as DNA, the CDR3 is TGTGCCAGCAGCTTAGACGTCGGCGGGCCTAACACCGGGGAGCTGTTTTTT.

The J gene is TRBJ2-7, the V gene TRBV5-4; 7 bases map to TRBD1. The germline V gene encodes CDR1 SGHNT and CDR2 YYREEE (reference sequence). The junction had 10 bases not matched to a gene; V was cut back by 4 bases and J by 6 bases. This CDR3 comprises 14 residues. In nucleotides, the CDR3 is TGTGCCAGCAGCCTGGACAGGCTGACCCTCGAGCAGTACTTC. This gives the protein CASSLDRLTLEQYF.

The chain couples TRBV7-3 to TRBJ1-2, with a tentative D call TRBD1 (5 bases). This CDR3 has 13 residues. CDR1 and CDR2 (germline): SGHTA, FQGTGA. Trimming removed 2 bases at V and 8 bases at J, with 12 bases between. The CDR3 region is CASSLAQGGGYTF. The CDR3 DNA reads TGTGCCAGCAGCTTAGCCCAGGGTGGGGGCTACACCTTC.

This chain connects TRBV7-9 to TRBJ1-3, with D hard to call. The CDR3 extends over 16 amino acids. The V gene lost 5 bases and the J gene lost 0 bases, with 14 bases spanning the gap. CDR1 and CDR2 from the germline V gene are SEHNR and FQNEAQ (reference sequence). This chain's CDR3 is CASSPGTGYSGNTIYF. CDR3 DNA sequence: TGTGCCAGCAGCCCCGGTACGGGGTACTCTGGAAACACCATATATTTT.

The chain joins TRBV5-4 to TRBJ2-7, with D possibly being TRBD1 (6 bases). CDR1 is SGHNT and CDR2 is YYREEE in the germline V gene (reference sequence). The CDR3 runs to 13 residues. Trimming pared 4 bases from V and 1 base from J, leaving 9 bases between. The CDR3 reads CASSDRRSYEQYF. The CDR3 coding sequence is TGTGCCAGCAGCGACAGGCGGTCCTACGAGCAGTACTTC.

CDR3 sequence: CASTSDRVYGYTF. CDR3 bases: TGTGCCAGCACCTCGGACAGGGTCTATGGCTACACCTTC. The chain links TRBV28 to TRBJ1-2; 8 bases match TRBD1. Trimming at V came to 7 bases and at J to 4 bases, leaving 5 bases not matched to a gene. This CDR3 is built from 13 residues. CDR1 MDHEN and CDR2 SYDVKM come from the germline V gene.

This clone occurred once. V and J are TRBV18 and TRBJ1-3; D not resolved. V lost 3 bases, J lost 0 bases, and 6 bases lay in between. The CDR3 has 14 amino acids. From germline, CDR1 is KGHSH and CDR2 LQKENI. Here the CDR3 DNA reads TGTGCCAGCTCACCGGCGGTCTCTGGAAACACCATATATTTT. This translates into CASSPAVSGNTIYF.

This clone was picked up a small number of times. The chain links TRBV27 to TRBJ1-1; 7 bases align to TRBD1. The CDR3 length is 13 residues. In germline, CDR1 is MNHEY, CDR2 SMNVEV (reference sequence). V lost 7 bases and J lost 0; bases outside the gene matches: 2. The CDR3 reads CASKQGMNTEAFF. The DNA for the CDR3 is TGTGCCAGCAAACAGGGGATGAACACTGAAGCTTTCTTT.

This chain links TRBV28 with TRBJ1-1, with a tentative D call TRBD1 (5 bases). With 5 bases removed from V and 5 bases from J, the gap between germline ends came to 15 bases. The V gene's germline CDR1 is MDHEN and CDR2 SYDVKM. The CDR3 is made up of 14 amino acids. The CDR3 nucleotides are TGTGCCAGCAGTGTGACAGTAGTGGGTACTGAAGCTTTCTTT. The encoded protein is CASSVTVVGTEAFF.

CDR3 bases: TGTGCCAGCAGCTTAGGTGGGTTCAAGGGGACTGAAGCTTTCTTT. Its protein is CASSLGGFKGTEAFF. The rearrangement links TRBV7-2 to TRBJ1-1, with a weak D call TRBD1 (5 bases). From germline, CDR1 is SGHTA and CDR2 FQGNSA. Between the trimmed V and J ends, which lost 1 base and 5 bases, there was a span of 14 bases. The length of the CDR3 is 15 residues.

The gene calls are TRBV6-1 and TRBJ2-7; D is unclear. Germline V lookup: CDR1 MNHNS, CDR2 SASEGT. This CDR3 is built from 15 residues. V dropped 5 bases and J dropped 3 bases, with 17 bases sitting between them. CDR3: CASSHAQAQYYEQYF. In DNA form, the CDR3 reads TGTGCCAGCAGTCACGCCCAGGCGCAATACTACGAGCAGTACTTC.

The V call is TRBV28, the J call TRBJ1-4; 9 bases match TRBD1. The junction had 12 bases not matched to a gene; V was cut back by 3 bases and J by 7 bases. Germline CDR1 is MDHEN and CDR2 is SYDVKM. The CDR3 length is 17 residues. The CDR3: CASSFVQGARVSEKLFF. DNA of the CDR3: TGTGCCAGCAGTTTTGTACAGGGGGCGAGGGTCAGTGAAAAACTGTTTTTT.

Comment on this clone: This sample also contains other DNA sequences that code for the same CDR3. The genes are TRBV9 and TRBJ2-1; the match to TRBD1 covers 8 bases. Germline V CDR1 and CDR2: SGDLS, YYNGEE. The CDR3 sequence is 16 residues long. V trimming: 0 bases; J trimming: 2 bases; junction bases outside the gene matches: 4. CDR3 bases: TGTGCCAGCAGCGTAGCAGGGGGCAGCCCCTACAATGAGCAGTTCTTC. Encoded protein: CASSVAGGSPYNEQFF.

The chain links TRBV10-3 to TRBJ2-7, with D maybe TRBD1 (7 bases). The V end was cut by 11 bases, the J end by 3 bases, with 29 bases between. Germline lookup yields CDR1 ENHRY and CDR2 SYGVKD. This CDR3 has 17 residues. CDR3 sequence: CAQVEGAHLAPGYEQYF. CDR3 DNA: TGTGCCCAAGTGGAGGGGGCGCATTTAGCACCCGGCTACGAGCAGTACTTC.

The rearrangement links TRBV6-1 to TRBJ1-6; D may be TRBD1 (5 bases). This CDR3 is built from 17 residues. Germline V gives CDR1 MNHNS, CDR2 SASEGT. V gave up 4 bases and J gave up 9 bases, with 22 bases separating them. CDR3 DNA sequence: TGTGCCAGCAGTGCCTCCCGGGACGGAGGGTTAGGTTCACCCCTCCACTTT. Translation: CASSASRDGGLGSPLHF.

The chain uses TRBV9 and TRBJ2-3, with 10 bases that match TRBD2. Trimming at V came to 3 bases and at J to 5 bases, leaving 6 bases not matched to a gene. Germline V lookup: CDR1 SGDLS, CDR2 YYNGEE. This CDR3 has 15 amino acids. In nucleotides, the CDR3 is TGTGCCAGCAGCGCTAGCGGGAGACTCGTAGATACGCAGTATTTT. Amino acid sequence: CASSASGRLVDTQYF.

This chain connects TRBV10-3 to TRBJ1-1; D remains unclear. The CDR3 length is 14 residues. The ends were cut back, 6 bases at V and 1 base at J, with 12 bases in the middle. The V gene's germline CDR1 is ENHRY and CDR2 SYGVKD. The CDR3 protein is CAISAQAGNTEAFF. CDR3 coding DNA: TGTGCCATCAGCGCTCAAGCCGGGAACACTGAAGCTTTCTTT.

This chain joins TRBV25-1 and TRBJ2-7; D is unresolved. The CDR3 is made up of 15 amino acids. The V end lost 1 base, the J end lost 0 bases, and 10 bases lay between the germline ends. Per germline, CDR1 MGHDK and CDR2 SYGVNS. CDR3 amino acids: CASSESSSLSYEQYF. The CDR3 DNA reads as TGTGCCAGCAGTGAATCTTCGAGTCTCTCCTACGAGCAGTACTTC.

The rearrangement links TRBV28 to TRBJ1-5; perhaps TRBD1 as D (5 bases). CDR3 length equals 13 residues. CDR1 is MDHEN, CDR2 SYDVKM, per germline. Trimming took 5 bases from V and 7 from J, leaving 12 bases between them. The CDR3 DNA is TGTGCCAGCAGTCCGGTGGGGCCCCAGCCCCAGCATTTT. It translates to CASSPVGPQPQHF. The full variable domain, its missing parts supplied by reference TRBV28 and TRBJ1-5, is DVKVTQSSRYLVKRTGEKVFLECVQDMDHENMFWYRQDPGLGLRLIYFSYDVKMKEKGDIPEGYSVSREKKERFSLILESASTNQTSMYLCASSPVGPQPQHFGDGTRLSIL.

V usage is TRBV9 and J usage is TRBJ2-5; 7 bases agree with TRBD2. CDR1 is SGDLS, CDR2 YYNGEE, per germline. There are 14 residues in the CDR3. V shed 4 bases, J shed 2 bases, and the junction held 5 bases outside the gene matches. CDR3 in DNA: TGTGCCAGCAGCAGGGGACTACCTCAAGAGACCCAGTACTTC. Protein product: CASSRGLPQETQYF.